This T cell receptor beta chain was sequenced for a study of Graves' ophthalmopathy and Graves' hyperthyroidism. Study-level information: There was a collection of peripheral blood at initial diagnosis, before any treatment.

Study results and limitations: The 13-signature model separated ophthalmopathy from stable hyperthyroidism at 85% to 90% sensitivity and 80% to 84% specificity.

This clonotype was seen ten or more times. The antigen is undetermined. Using RNA transcripts, the TCR beta CDR3 regions were amplified. HTBI-primed RT-PCR formed the first round, and a multiplex PCR formed the second. TCRdb used MiXCR to reprocess the multiplex PCR reads, holding one entry per CDR3 protein. This sample has fewer than 600,000 distinct CDR3 sequences, with about an eighth found just once. The V and J ends lost 1 base and 2 bases, in that order; junction bases with no gene match: 5. The germline V gene has CDR1 SGHAT and CDR2 FQNNGV. This CDR3 is 15 amino acids long. The sequencing input was blood. The chain carries TRBV11-2 and TRBJ2-7; 7 bases map to TRBD2. The sequence came from a woman in her twenties or thirties with Graves' ophthalmopathy. The DNA for the CDR3 is TGTGCCAGCAGCTTAGTAGCGGGCAAAGCCTACGAGCAGTACTTC. It encodes CASSLVAGKAYEQYF.